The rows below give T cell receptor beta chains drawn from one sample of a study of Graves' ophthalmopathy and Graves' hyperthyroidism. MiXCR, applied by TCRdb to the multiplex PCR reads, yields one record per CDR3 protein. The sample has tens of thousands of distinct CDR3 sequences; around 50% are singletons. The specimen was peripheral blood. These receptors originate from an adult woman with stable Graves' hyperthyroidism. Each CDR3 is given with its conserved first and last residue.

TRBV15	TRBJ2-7	CATSRTTSGSYEQYF
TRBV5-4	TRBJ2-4	CASSTQGTKNIQYF
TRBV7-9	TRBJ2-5	CVQGRETQYF
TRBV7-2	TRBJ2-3	CASSLGVVPADTQYF
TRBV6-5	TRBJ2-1	CASSYLLETFTYNEQFF
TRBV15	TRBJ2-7	CATSRDGGRRTEAYEQYF
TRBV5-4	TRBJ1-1	CASSPLTGGGFTEAFF
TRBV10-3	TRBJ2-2	CAISEITSGSTGELFF
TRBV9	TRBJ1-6	CASSTGQTNSPLHF
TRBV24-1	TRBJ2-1	CATSGGGYNEQFF
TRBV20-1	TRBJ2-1	CSANLPQSNSYNEQFF
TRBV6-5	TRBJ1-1	CASSYARSRATEAFF
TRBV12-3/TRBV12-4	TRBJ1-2	CASTRGNRPLYGYTF
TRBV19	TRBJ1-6	CASSPLWDDYNSPLHF
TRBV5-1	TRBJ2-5	CASSRGTSGQETQYF
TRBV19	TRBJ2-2	CASSPRMTGANTGELFF
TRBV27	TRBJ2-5	CASSRGEAQYF
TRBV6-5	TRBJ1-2	CASSYNFGTSNYGYTF
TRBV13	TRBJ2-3	CASSFDRGRDTQYF
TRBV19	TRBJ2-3	CASSGLTSTDTQYF
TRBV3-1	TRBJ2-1	CASSGASYNEQFF
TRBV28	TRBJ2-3	CASSSPGAGVDTQYF
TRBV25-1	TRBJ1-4	CASSERSRSPMRKLFF
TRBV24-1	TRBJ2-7	CATSDQRRKQYF
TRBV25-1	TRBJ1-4	CASSHFGNNEQLFF
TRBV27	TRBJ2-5	CASSNTGPYNETQYF
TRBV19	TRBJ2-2	CASSSWVELFF
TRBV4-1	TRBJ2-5	CASSHGPPGETQYF
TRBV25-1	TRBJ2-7	CASSDSGTRPYEQYF
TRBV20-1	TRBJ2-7	CSARARLTSGPGPEQYF
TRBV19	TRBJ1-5	CASTFDLVHQPQHF
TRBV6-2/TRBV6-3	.	CASILAGGRTGTQHF
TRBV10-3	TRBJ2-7	CAIRQEHSYEQYF
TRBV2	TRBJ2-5	CASNYEQGVQETQYF
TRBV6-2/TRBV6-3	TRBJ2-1	CASSYKSQANEQFF
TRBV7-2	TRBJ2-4	CASSLDSGIAKNIQYF
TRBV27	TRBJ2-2	CASSLPPNTGELFF
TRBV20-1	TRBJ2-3	CGAREGGPMGTDSQYF
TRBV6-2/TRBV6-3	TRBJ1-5	CASTWSPLGTGNQPQHF
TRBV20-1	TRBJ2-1	CSARERGRNEQFF
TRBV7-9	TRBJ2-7	CASSPRPTPPYEQYF
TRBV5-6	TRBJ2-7	CASSQDPFPGQGNYVQYF
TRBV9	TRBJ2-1	CASSSEPPGLAGGPGYNEQFF
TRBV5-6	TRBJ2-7	CASSFYGLEQYF
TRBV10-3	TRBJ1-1	CAISEPIAAEAFF
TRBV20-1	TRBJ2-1	CSARDPSGRGADEQFF
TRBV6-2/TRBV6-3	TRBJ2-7	CASHKRGLHSYEQYF
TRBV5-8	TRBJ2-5	CASSLEARLQATQYF